These 21 T cell receptor beta chains came from one sample sequenced in a study of blood T cell repertoires in COVID-19. Produced via immunoSEQ multiplex PCR; TCRdb's table is partial and in-frame only. Of tens of thousands of clones listed, about three quarters were seen once; the top ten hold over 6%. The sample was peripheral blood. The source is a man aged 65 to 85 with acute or convalescent COVID-19.

The table lists this clone with a few counts. The chain links TRBV5-1 to TRBJ1-5; D ambiguous. The CDR3 is made up of 15 amino acids. V was pared by 5 bases and J by 0 bases, with 12 bases between. The germline V gene encodes CDR1 SGHRS and CDR2 YFSETQ. The CDR3 nucleotides read TGCGCCAGCAGACTGACACCGTATAGCAATCAGCCCCAGCATTTT. This gives the protein CASRLTPYSNQPQHF. The full variable domain, in which reference TRBV5-1 and TRBJ1-5 provide the parts outside the CDR3, is KAGVTQTPRYLIKTRGQQVTLSCSPISGHRSVSWYQQTPGQGLQFLFEYFSETQRNKGNFPGRFSGRQFSNSRSEMNVSTLELGDSALYLCASRLTPYSNQPQHFGDGTRLSIL.

The CDR3 is CASSAFSRTGVSNQPQHF. CDR3 coding DNA: TGTGCCAGCAGTGCTTTTTCCAGGACAGGGGTTAGCAATCAGCCCCAGCATTTT. V gene TRBV28 combines with J gene TRBJ1-5; 9 nucleotides agree with TRBD1. This CDR3 has 18 amino acids. CDR1 is MDHEN and CDR2 is SYDVKM in the germline V gene. The V gene end was trimmed by 5 bases and the J gene end by 0 bases; junction bases not matched to a gene: 11.

The rearrangement uses TRBV30 and TRBJ1-4, with D possibly TRBD1 on 6 matching bases. V was trimmed by 2 bases and J by 7 bases, leaving 14 bases between them. The germline gives CDR1 GTSNPN, CDR2 SVGIG (reference sequence). The CDR3 is made up of 14 amino acids. Written as DNA, the CDR3 is TGTGCCTGGAGTCCCGGGACACTGGGTGAAAAACTGTTTTTT. Residues: CAWSPGTLGEKLFF.

This clone was picked up a small number of times. The CDR3 reads CAISESRETSYGYTF. The CDR3 coding sequence is TGTGCCATCAGTGAGTCGAGGGAGACGAGCTATGGCTACACCTTC. The V gene is TRBV10-3, the J gene TRBJ1-2, with D hard to call. The CDR3 length is 15 residues. V lost 0 bases and J 4 bases, leaving 12 bases between the germline ends. Per germline, CDR1 ENHRY and CDR2 SYGVKD.

The chain carries TRBV6-5 and TRBJ2-2; unclear D gene. CDR3 size: 12 residues. V lost 7 bases and J lost 4, with 7 bases in between. Germline assignment: CDR1 MNHEY and CDR2 SVGAGI. CDR3 loop: CASKAFTGELFF. DNA for the CDR3: TGTGCCAGCAAAGCCTTCACCGGGGAGCTGTTTTTT.

V gene TRBV6-6 combines with J gene TRBJ2-1; no firm D call. This CDR3 has 13 residues. V was clipped by 0 bases and J by 9 bases, with 9 bases between them. Germline values: CDR1 MNHNY, CDR2 SVGAGI (reference sequence). The CDR3 region is CASSYSKQLEQFF. CDR3 nucleotide sequence: TGTGCCAGCAGTTACTCGAAACAGCTTGAGCAGTTCTTC.

In its sample, this clone was seen once. The chain recombines TRBV5-5 with TRBJ2-3, with 13 positions matching TRBD2. CDR1 is SGHKS, CDR2 YYEKEE, per germline (reference sequence). The trim removed 2 bases at V and 4 bases at J, leaving 16 bases unmatched. The CDR3 has 20 amino acids. The CDR3 nucleotides are TGTGCCAGCAGCTTTTGGCGGCACAAGACTAGCGGGGGGCACTCAGATACGCAGTATTTT. Protein product: CASSFWRHKTSGGHSDTQYF.

In this sample, this clone turned up once. This chain uses TRBV7-6 with TRBJ1-6, with no clear D. This CDR3 has 13 amino acids. Deletions cut 1 base from V and 8 bases from J, with 6 bases between. Germline V lookup: CDR1 SGHVS, CDR2 FNYEAQ. The CDR3 DNA reads TGTGCCAGCAGCTTAGTATCGGATTCACCCCTCCACTTT. It specifies CASSLVSDSPLHF. The whole variable domain, filled in from reference TRBV7-6 and TRBJ1-6, reads GAGVSQSPRYKVTKRGQDVALRCDPISGHVSLYWYRQALGQGPEFLTYFNYEAQQDKSGLPNDRFSAERPEGSISTLTIQRTEQRDSAMYRCASSLVSDSPLHFGNGTRLTVT.

This clone was counted once. CDR3 region: CASSLLLAAGGSPLHF. The CDR3 DNA sequence: TGTGCCAGCAGCTTATTACTGGCCGCGGGTGGTTCACCCCTCCACTTT. The chain joins TRBV7-2 to TRBJ1-6; D is undetermined. CDR1 and CDR2 from the germline V gene are SGHTA and FQGNSA. The V end was cut by 2 bases, the J end by 9 bases, with 17 bases between. This CDR3 region has 16 residues.

The rearrangement uses TRBV28 and TRBJ2-5, with D possibly matching TRBD1 (5 bases). The CDR3 extends over 16 amino acids. V lost 5 bases, J lost 3 bases, and 19 bases lay in between. CDR1 and CDR2 (germline): MDHEN, SYDVKM. This CDR3 is CASSLSSGAGEETQYF. The CDR3 nucleotides are TGTGCCAGCAGTCTCTCATCTGGGGCCGGCGAAGAGACCCAGTACTTC.

The CDR3 DNA reads TGTGCCAGCTCAGGGGGTGTGGGGTCTGGGGCCAACGTCCTGACTTTC. This codes for CASSGGVGSGANVLTF. The rearrangement links TRBV2 to TRBJ2-6, with TRBD1 matching 7 bases. The CDR3 consists of 16 residues. Germline values: CDR1 SNHLY, CDR2 FYNNEI. The V segment lost 8 bases and the J segment 1 base; nucleotides outside the gene matches: 8.

This clone was detected only once. The CDR3 sequence is CASSIQARNNEQFF. DNA of the CDR3: TGTGCCAGCAGTATACAGGCCAGAAACAATGAGCAGTTCTTC. J is TRBJ2-1 and V is TRBV27; TRBD1 is a possible D gene (5 bases). Trimming shortened V by 5 bases and J by 5 bases, and 13 bases separated the two germline ends. The CDR3 is made up of 14 amino acids. Looked up from germline, CDR1 is MNHEY and CDR2 is SMNVEV (reference sequence).

The V call is TRBV19, the J call TRBJ2-2, with 11 bases matching TRBD2. With V trimmed by 5 bases and J by 5 bases, 4 bases remained unmatched. Germline-derived CDR1 and CDR2 are LNHDA and SQIVND (reference sequence). The CDR3 has 15 residues. CDR3 amino acids: CASSALAGETGELFF. CDR3 nucleotides: TGTGCCAGTAGTGCACTAGCGGGAGAGACCGGGGAGCTGTTTTTT.

The chain recombines TRBV7-2 with TRBJ2-3, with D possibly being TRBD2 (7 bases). The CDR3 contains 15 residues. The V gene's germline CDR1 is SGHTA and CDR2 FQGNSA. Trimming took 1 base from V and 2 from J, leaving 10 bases between them. The CDR3 reads CASSLEGGVTDTQYF. In DNA, the CDR3 is TGTGCCAGCAGCTTAGAGGGGGGGGTCACAGATACGCAGTATTTT.

The chain has TRBV6-5 and TRBJ2-5; 10 bases map to TRBD1. The germline V gene has CDR1 MNHEY and CDR2 SVGAGI. This CDR3 contains 15 residues. The trim removed 8 bases at V and 5 bases at J, leaving 11 bases unmatched. The CDR3 spells CASRGDRGLRETQYF. The CDR3 DNA reads as TGTGCCAGCCGAGGGGACAGGGGATTGCGGGAGACCCAGTACTTC.

This clone was counted between two and nine times. The CDR3 here is CASSFRGSYSEAFF. The CDR3, as DNA: TGTGCCAGCAGTTTCAGGGGTAGTTACTCTGAAGCTTTCTTT. The J gene is TRBJ1-1, the V gene TRBV27; D is perhaps TRBD1 (6 bases). In germline, CDR1 is MNHEY, CDR2 SMNVEV (reference sequence). This CDR3 is 14 amino acids long. V was shortened by 3 bases and J by 6 bases, with 14 bases between the two germline ends.

This clone has a handful of counts. The chain employs TRBV7-9 and TRBJ1-1; 8 nucleotides match TRBD1. V was clipped by 6 bases and J by 7 bases; unmatched bases: 4. Germline V gene data show CDR1 as SEHNR and CDR2 as FQNEAQ (reference sequence). The CDR3 covers 12 residues. CDR3 in amino acids: CASRGQGGEAFF. CDR3 nucleotide sequence: TGTGCCAGCAGAGGACAGGGCGGTGAAGCTTTCTTT.

J is TRBJ1-2 and V is TRBV9; no clear D. This CDR3 comprises 14 residues. Germline V gene lookup returns CDR1 SGDLS and CDR2 YYNGEE. Trimming removed 4 bases at V and 8 bases at J, with 18 bases between. CDR3 residues: CASSLRTRFEGYTF. CDR3 bases: TGTGCCAGCAGCCTTCGGACTCGGTTCGAGGGCTACACCTTC.

J is TRBJ1-5 and V is TRBV2; D gene uncertain. Deletions cut 1 base from V and 6 bases from J, with 10 bases between. CDR3 length: 14 amino acids. CDR1 and CDR2 from the germline V gene are SNHLY and FYNNEI. CDR3 bases: TGTGCCAGCAGTGAAGACGGTCATCCTCAGCCCCAGCATTTT. Protein: CASSEDGHPQPQHF.

The J gene is TRBJ2-7, the V gene TRBV2; D possibly corresponds to TRBD1 (6 bases). The CDR3 length is 16 residues. Germline V lookup: CDR1 SNHLY, CDR2 FYNNEI. V lost 4 bases and J lost 7, with 23 bases in between. The CDR3 coding sequence is TGTGCCAGCAGTGCCGAGGGGACAACCCGTATTTTGGAGCAGTACGTC. This codes for CASSAEGTTRILEQYV.

The J gene is TRBJ2-3, the V gene TRBV5-4; 9 bases line up with TRBD2. The germline V gene has CDR1 SGHNT and CDR2 YYREEE (reference sequence). There are 14 residues in the CDR3. V lost 6 bases and J lost 2; bases outside the gene matches: 4. DNA for the CDR3: TGTGCCAGCAACCCTAGCGGGACCACAGATACGCAGTATTTT. It codes for CASNPSGTTDTQYF.